This is a list of T cell receptor beta chains from one sample in a study of cytomegalovirus exposure and HLA in healthy donors. Method: immunoSEQ multiplex PCR; TCRdb's copy keeps in-frame clones and lacks some. The sample has 95,000 to 110,000 clones; around 78% are singletons. Material: PBMCs. The receptors come from a man aged 30 to 39 in good health and CMV-seronegative. The CDR3 runs from the conserved cysteine through the conserved F or W. A D gene is named only where the DNA matches it firmly. Size is stated for part of the rows, as once, few or many counts, or as a class when the clone is expanded.

V	size	J	D	CDR3	DNA
TRBV7-8	-	TRBJ1-4	-	CASSLVRGNEKLFF	TGTGCCAGCAGCTTAGTGCGGGGTAATGAAAAACTGTTTTTT
TRBV6-5	-	TRBJ1-2	TRBD1	CASSRRGGQPGGYTF	TGTGCCAGCAGTCGCCGAGGGGGACAGCCGGGGGGCTACACCTTC
TRBV9	-	TRBJ1-1	TRBD1	CASSVGPGGIGTEAFF	TGTGCCAGCAGCGTAGGTCCAGGGGGAATAGGGACTGAAGCTTTCTTT
TRBV30	once	TRBJ1-6	-	CAWRGLGRKNNSPLHF	TGTGCCTGGAGGGGGCTAGGAAGAAAGAATAATTCACCCCTCCACTTT
TRBV7-9	-	TRBJ2-3	TRBD1	CASSGATGEADTQYF	TGTGCCAGCAGCGGGGCGACAGGGGAGGCAGATACGCAGTATTTT
TRBV13	-	TRBJ2-1	-	CASSLGRISLAEQFF	TGTGCCAGCAGCTTAGGCAGGATTAGTCTGGCTGAGCAGTTCTTC
TRBV27	-	TRBJ1-4	TRBD1	CASSLTGKLFF	TGTGCCAGCAGTCTGACAGGGAAACTGTTTTTT
TRBV28	-	TRBJ1-1	-	CASSPRTETFF	TGTGCCAGCAGTCCCCGGACAGAAACTTTCTTT
TRBV20-1	once	TRBJ2-7	-	CSANGGYEQYF	TGCAGTGCAAATGGGGGGTACGAGCAGTACTTC
TRBV25-1	-	TRBJ2-7	TRBD2	CASSETGLVTYEQYF	TGTGCCAGCAGTGAAACGGGACTAGTCACCTACGAGCAGTACTTC
TRBV5-6	-	TRBJ1-2	-	CASRQLAGDIANYGYTF	TGTGCCAGCAGGCAACTGGCTGGGGACATAGCTAACTATGGCTACACCTTC
TRBV5-1	-	TRBJ2-1	-	CASSLAILSYNEQFF	TGCGCCAGCAGCTTGGCTATACTCTCCTACAATGAGCAGTTCTTC
TRBV6-5	-	TRBJ2-7	TRBD2	CASKGGVPYEQYF	TGTGCCAGCAAGGGAGGGGTGCCCTACGAGCAGTACTTC
TRBV4-2	few	TRBJ1-4	-	CASSQDLRGKTAF	TGTGCCAGCAGCCAAGACTTAAGGGGAAAGACGGCGTTT
TRBV5-4	few	TRBJ1-1	TRBD1	CASSLVGDRGLSEAFF	TGTGCCAGCAGCTTGGTCGGGGACAGGGGGTTGTCGGAAGCTTTCTTT
TRBV6-6	-	TRBJ1-1	TRBD1	CASRPGTGIGEAFF	TGTGCCAGCAGGCCGGGGACAGGGATAGGGGAAGCTTTCTTT
TRBV30	-	TRBJ2-7	-	CALNQGQTYEQYF	TGTGCCTTAAACCAGGGGCAGACCTACGAGCAGTACTTC
TRBV5-1	-	TRBJ2-2	TRBD2	CASSESAGTGFGELFF	TGCGCCAGCAGCGAGTCAGCGGGGACTGGTTTCGGGGAGCTGTTTTTT
TRBV28	-	TRBJ1-2	TRBD1	CASSPVMGATGGNGYTF	TGTGCCAGCAGCCCAGTAATGGGCGCGACAGGGGGAAATGGCTACACCTTC
TRBV28	once	TRBJ2-7	TRBD1	CASRLGQGEYF	TGTGCCAGCAGGTTGGGACAGGGGGAGTACTTC
TRBV18	few	TRBJ1-1	-	CASSPRFTTNTEAFF	TGTGCCAGCTCACCTCGATTTACAACGAACACTGAAGCTTTCTTT
TRBV7-8	-	TRBJ1-1	-	CASSLRGGLNTEAFF	TGTGCCAGCAGCTTACGAGGAGGGTTGAACACTGAAGCTTTCTTT
TRBV5-1	-	TRBJ2-3	TRBD1	CASSLGGGGTDTQYF	TGCGCCAGCAGCTTGGGAGGGGGCGGCACAGATACGCAGTATTTT
TRBV28	few	TRBJ2-1	-	CASSLNEQFF	TGTGCCAGCAGTCTCAATGAGCAGTTCTTC
TRBV5-1	-	TRBJ2-7	TRBD2	CASSSGGPEGYHEQYF	TGCGCCAGCAGCTCGGGAGGTCCTGAGGGGTACCACGAGCAGTACTTC
TRBV6-1	-	TRBJ2-5	-	CASSATFQETQYF	TGTGCCAGCAGTGCAACTTTTCAAGAGACCCAGTACTTC
TRBV6-1	-	TRBJ2-5	-	CASSEDALGTRHF	TGTGCCAGCAGTGAAGATGCTCTCGGGACACGACACTTC
TRBV19	few	TRBJ2-1	TRBD2	CASSLREAIEQFF	TGTGCCAGTAGTTTGCGGGAGGCGATTGAGCAGTTCTTC
TRBV27	-	TRBJ2-5	TRBD2	CASSLGLAGGAGETQYF	TGTGCCAGCAGTCTCGGACTAGCGGGGGGTGCGGGGGAGACCCAGTACTTC
TRBV7-2	-	TRBJ2-7	TRBD2	CASSTAGTSGPYEQYF	TGTGCCAGCAGCACAGCCGGGACTAGCGGACCCTACGAGCAGTACTTC
TRBV11-2	-	TRBJ2-7	TRBD2	CASSLNLVSSGYEQYF	TGTGCCAGCAGCTTGAATCTGGTGTCTAGCGGCTACGAGCAGTACTTC
TRBV5-1	-	TRBJ1-2	TRBD1	CASSDGTVYGYTF	TGCGCCAGCAGCGACGGGACAGTCTATGGCTACACCTTC
TRBV19	-	TRBJ2-7	-	CASSMAGVTGEQYF	TGTGCCAGTAGTATGGCAGGGGTCACCGGAGAGCAGTACTTC
TRBV5-1	once	TRBJ2-7	-	CASRSGTTFYEQYF	TGCGCCAGCAGATCCGGGACAACTTTCTACGAGCAGTACTTC
TRBV28	-	TRBJ2-7	TRBD2	CASSLWVGGEQYF	TGTGCCAGCAGTTTATGGGTGGGGGGGGAGCAGTACTTC
TRBV4-1	-	TRBJ1-2	-	CASSQTGGAPYGYTF	TGCGCCAGCAGCCAGACGGGAGGGGCTCCCTATGGCTACACCTTC
TRBV6-5	-	TRBJ2-2	-	CASRRTGAGELFF	TGTGCCAGCAGACGCACGGGTGCCGGGGAGCTGTTTTTT
TRBV4-1	-	TRBJ2-2	TRBD1	CASSPLDRANTGELFF	TGCGCCAGCAGCCCTTTAGACAGGGCGAACACCGGGGAGCTGTTTTTT
TRBV19	-	TRBJ1-5	-	CASSIAPDRPGRQPQHF	TGTGCCAGTAGTATAGCCCCCGACAGACCGGGTAGGCAGCCCCAGCATTTT
TRBV28	few	TRBJ1-6	-	CASSAPGTPLHF	TGTGCCAGCAGTGCCCCCGGGACACCCCTCCACTTT
TRBV23-1	-	TRBJ2-1	TRBD2	CASSQRGGRGGDNEQFF	TGCGCCAGCAGTCAAAGAGGAGGGCGGGGGGGCGACAATGAGCAGTTCTTC
TRBV6-5	-	TRBJ2-5	TRBD1	CASSYKGAAWETQYF	TGTGCCAGCAGTTACAAGGGGGCGGCTTGGGAGACCCAGTACTTC
TRBV19	few	TRBJ1-5	-	CASSFSTGVGSNQPQHF	TGTGCCAGTAGTTTTTCGACGGGGGTGGGTTCCAATCAGCCCCAGCATTTT
TRBV5-4	once	TRBJ2-3	TRBD2	CASSYGTSGRVTDTQYF	TGTGCCAGCAGCTATGGGACTAGCGGGAGAGTTACAGATACGCAGTATTTT
TRBV30	-	TRBJ1-6	-	CAWSKTSLDNSPLHF	TGTGCCTGGAGTAAGACATCACTGGATAATTCACCCCTCCACTTT
TRBV28	-	TRBJ1-1	-	CASSLGLGNRRNTEAFF	TGTGCCAGCAGTTTAGGGCTAGGAAACAGGAGAAACACTGAAGCTTTCTTT
TRBV11-2	-	TRBJ2-6	TRBD1	CASSLVGQASSGANVLTF	TGTGCCAGCAGCTTAGTCGGACAGGCCAGCTCTGGGGCCAACGTCCTGACTTTC
TRBV5-4	-	TRBJ1-4	-	CASRKQGTTTNEKLFF	TGTGCCAGCAGGAAGCAGGGCACTACAACTAATGAAAAACTGTTTTTT
TRBV4-2	-	TRBJ1-3	-	CASSQETTTGSGNTIYF	TGTGCCAGCAGCCAAGAGACCACGACAGGTTCTGGAAACACCATATATTTT
TRBV6-6	-	TRBJ2-7	TRBD2	CASTPGTSLVYEQYF	TGTGCCAGCACCCCTGGGACTAGCCTCGTCTACGAGCAGTACTTC
TRBV5-1	-	TRBJ2-2	-	CASGTLNTGELFF	TGCGCCAGCGGGACACTCAACACCGGGGAGCTGTTTTTT
TRBV29-1	-	TRBJ1-4	-	CSVEDPSGKLFF	TGCAGCGTTGAGGACCCTTCGGGGAAACTGTTTTTT
TRBV18	few	TRBJ1-6	-	CASSPVTPVDSPLHF	TGTGCCAGCTCACCAGTAACCCCGGTGGATTCACCCCTCCACTTT